The 15 T cell receptor beta chains reported below all come from one sample, sequenced in a study of blood T cell repertoires in COVID-19. TCRdb's table, derived via immunoSEQ multiplex PCR, lists solely in-frame clones and lacks some. This table has about 420,000 clones, 85% to 90% appearing once. Sample: peripheral blood. The source is a man younger than 30 with COVID-19, enrolled during active disease.

V usage is TRBV5-1 and J usage is TRBJ2-2; maybe TRBD1 (5 bases). This CDR3 is 16 amino acids long. Trimming removed 4 bases at V and 3 bases at J, with 16 bases between. CDR1 and CDR2 from the germline V gene are SGHRS and YFSETQ. The CDR3 DNA reads as TGCGCCAGCAGCAGAACGGACCTCAGGGACACCGGGGAGCTGTTTTTT. As protein: CASSRTDLRDTGELFF.

The V gene is TRBV10-3, the J gene TRBJ1-6; D is uncertain. CDR1 ENHRY and CDR2 SYGVKD come from the germline V gene. V lost 4 bases to trimming and J lost 5 bases, with 6 bases between them. The CDR3 length is 13 residues. The DNA for the CDR3 is TGTGCCATCAGTGGGGCCCATAATTCACCCCTCCACTTT. Its protein is CAISGAHNSPLHF.

This sequence joins TRBV16 and TRBJ1-1; D unclear. The V end was cut by 4 bases, the J end by 0 bases, with 6 bases between. CDR1 and CDR2 (germline): KGHSY, FQNENV. The CDR3 is 13 residues long. In DNA, the CDR3 is TGTGCCAGCAGCCTGGAGTTGAACACTGAAGCTTTCTTT. It specifies CASSLELNTEAFF.

Turning to this clone: Sequence at one end of the junction differs from germline and may be a read error. V gene TRBV24-1 combines with J gene TRBJ2-5, with TRBD2 as a possible D gene (6 bases). The CDR3 totals 14 residues. Germline CDR1 is KGHDR and CDR2 is SFDVKD. CDR3 in amino acids: CATSDPDYQESQYF. The CDR3 DNA reads as TGTGCCACCAGTGACCCGGACTATCAAGAGTCCCAGTACTTC.

The chain has TRBV28 and TRBJ1-5, with D possibly matching TRBD1 (6 bases). Germline V gene lookup returns CDR1 MDHEN and CDR2 SYDVKM. This CDR3 is 12 amino acids long. V lost 11 bases, J lost 5 bases, and 13 bases lay in between. CDR3 residues: CAVGQRYQPQHF. CDR3 DNA sequence: TGTGCCGTCGGACAGAGATATCAGCCCCAGCATTTT.

About this clone itself: Germline is not matched at one junction end, which may reflect a read error. The CDR3 region is CASSLSSGIETQYF. The DNA of the CDR3 is TGTGCTAGCAGCTTATCTAGCGGGATAGAGACCCAGTACTTC. The V gene is TRBV7-7, the J gene TRBJ2-5, with 9 bases that match TRBD2. The CDR3 loop spans 14 amino acids. Germline V gene lookup returns CDR1 SSHAT and CDR2 FNYEAQ (reference sequence).

The chain links TRBV11-3 to TRBJ2-3; a possible D gene is TRBD1 (6 bases). Germline loops: CDR1 SGHNT, CDR2 YENEEA. V was clipped by 4 bases and J by 4 bases, with 21 bases between them. The CDR3 spans 17 residues. Here the CDR3 DNA reads TGTGCCAGCAGCTCACAGTATCTAGGAGCAGGGGCAGATACGCAGTATTTT. The encoded protein is CASSSQYLGAGADTQYF.

V gene TRBV5-1 combines with J gene TRBJ2-2; 9 nucleotides agree with TRBD1. The V gene end was trimmed by 4 bases and the J gene end by 2 bases; junction bases not matched to a gene: 9. This CDR3 is 17 amino acids long. Germline V gene lookup returns CDR1 SGHRS and CDR2 YFSETQ. The CDR3 DNA sequence: TGCGCCAGCAGCCCAACAGGGGGCGGACACAACACCGGGGAGCTGTTTTTT. Translation gives CASSPTGGGHNTGELFF. The full variable domain, in which reference TRBV5-1 and TRBJ2-2 provide the parts outside the CDR3, is KAGVTQTPRYLIKTRGQQVTLSCSPISGHRSVSWYQQTPGQGLQFLFEYFSETQRNKGNFPGRFSGRQFSNSRSEMNVSTLELGDSALYLCASSPTGGGHNTGELFFGEGSRLTVL.

V is TRBV2 and J is TRBJ2-7, with 7 nucleotides matching TRBD1. This CDR3 contains 15 residues. Unmatched junction bases numbered 20, after V lost 9 bases and J lost 9 bases. Germline CDR1 is SNHLY and CDR2 is FYNNEI. CDR3 sequence reads: CASEIGTVTLRGQYF. CDR3 sequence (DNA): TGTGCCAGTGAGATTGGGACAGTGACCCTACGGGGGCAGTACTTC.

This clone has more than one count but fewer than ten. J is TRBJ1-6 and V is TRBV19, with a possible D match to TRBD1 (6 bases). Trimming removed 4 bases from V and 9 bases from J, with 19 bases in between. CDR1 and CDR2 from the germline V gene are LNHDA and SQIVND (reference sequence). This CDR3 is 16 amino acids long. In DNA form, the CDR3 reads TGTGCCAGTAGTACGAACAGGGAGTTCAGCCGTTCACCCCTCCACTTT. It encodes CASSTNREFSRSPLHF.

In DNA, the CDR3 is TGTGCCAGCAGTTTAGGGGGGTCGGAGACCCAGTACTTC. This gives the protein CASSLGGSETQYF. J is TRBJ2-5 and V is TRBV27; possible D gene TRBD2, 6 bases. This CDR3 contains 13 residues. Trimming left V 2 bases short and J 5 bases short, with 9 bases between. In germline, CDR1 is MNHEY, CDR2 SMNVEV (reference sequence).

The gene calls are TRBV11-2 and TRBJ2-7; D unclear. V gave up 1 base and J gave up 0 bases, with 10 bases separating them. Germline values: CDR1 SGHAT, CDR2 FQNNGV. The CDR3 is 15 amino acids. Here the CDR3 DNA reads TGTGCCAGCAGCTTAGTTGTTACTTCCTCCTACGAGCAGTACTTC. Its protein product is CASSLVVTSSYEQYF.

The chain employs TRBV6-5 and TRBJ1-5, with 9 bases lining up with TRBD1. Trimming removed 9 bases from V and 7 bases from J; junction bases left unmatched: 7. The CDR3 loop spans 13 amino acids. CDR1 is MNHEY and CDR2 is SVGAGI in the germline V gene. CDR3 DNA sequence: TGTGCCAGTGTGGACAGGGGACGGCAGCCCCAGCATTTT. It encodes CASVDRGRQPQHF.

The genes are TRBV28 and TRBJ1-3; 8 bases match TRBD1. The germline gives CDR1 MDHEN, CDR2 SYDVKM. The CDR3 is 14 residues long. V lost 5 bases to trimming and J lost 8 bases; unmatched junction nucleotides: 8. CDR3 region: CASSTRGLGDTIYF. CDR3 bases: TGTGCCAGCAGTACCAGGGGGCTCGGAGACACCATATATTTT.

The CDR3 protein is CASSLGTTNEQFF. The CDR3 nucleotides read TGTGCCAGCAGTTTGGGGACTACAAATGAGCAGTTCTTC. V usage is TRBV12-3 or TRBV12-4 and J usage is TRBJ2-1, with TRBD2 matching over 7 bases. This CDR3 is built from 13 residues. V gave up 3 bases and J gave up 7 bases; unmatched junction bases: 3.